This T cell receptor beta chain was observed in a study of cytomegalovirus exposure and HLA in healthy donors. Study-level findings and limits: A later analysis linked a missense DCLRE1C variant to TCR beta V- and J-gene trimming. Most of the TCR beta V segments (in an earlier analysis) were productive either about 87% or about 30% of the time. A later analysis found TCR association rates differed by HLA locus, highest for DRB1 and lowest for HLA-C.

PCR amplification relied on 60 Vbeta primers (plus 13 Jbeta primers). How the authors handled the data: Later work found approximately 80 million unique TCR beta chains, with 9.5 million to 14 million shared. Libraries were prepared by immunoSEQ multiplex PCR; TCRdb keeps only in-frame clonotypes and omits some of them. V, J and clone size are taken as reported in that table, and D and trimming were inferred from the DNA itself. The sample shows 90,000 to 130,000 clones, over 60% of them seen only once. The CDR3 covers 13 residues. CDR1 is MNHEY and CDR2 is SVGAGI in the germline V gene. J was trimmed by 4 bases and V by 6 bases; bases with no gene match: 1. As to this clone: Antigen specificity is unknown.

The sequenced material came from PBMCs. The receptor's source is a woman aged 30 to 39 in good health and CMV-seronegative. This chain uses TRBV6-5 with TRBJ1-5; 9 bases match TRBD1. The CDR3, as DNA: TGTGCCAGCAGACAGGGGGCGAATCAGCCCCAGCATTTT. Encoded protein: CASRQGANQPQHF.